The text below deals with one T cell receptor (beta chain). Its target is unknown. V was clipped by 3 bases and J by 2 bases, with 14 bases between them. Germline CDR1 reads LNHDA; CDR2 reads SQIVND (reference sequence). CDR3 size: 15 residues. Via MiXCR, TCRdb re-called the reads, giving one row per CDR3 protein. The data contain a few hundred thousand distinct CDR3 sequences, 15% to 20% of them singletons. This sample stems from a study of T cell repertoires in cytomegalovirus infection. Study in general: Indications of both CMV infection and matching HLA type were provided by public TCR beta signatures. Whole-study results and caveats: Summed frequency of shared TCR beta families picked out CMV carriers who also had the relevant HLA. HLA-C-restricted CMV-specific TCR beta clonotypes were dominant in the ex vivo response.

This chain uses TRBV19 with TRBJ2-7; no clear D. This receptor was identified in a human donor in good health (CMV status not recorded). Some clones in this sample may be carry-over from other donors' samples. Material: CD8+ T cells from PBMCs. This chain's CDR3 is CASSIAGGIPYEQYF. The CDR3 DNA reads as TGTGCCAGTAGTATTGCCGGTGGGATACCCTACGAGCAGTACTTC.